The 15 T cell receptor beta chains given below trace back to one sample, sequenced in a study of CD8 T cells in ankylosing spondylitis. MiXCR was run by TCRdb on the 5' RACE reads, yielding one entry per CDR3 protein. The repertoire holds about 240,000 distinct CDR3 sequences, around 8% seen once, with around 5.1% in the top ten. Sample: blood, either unsorted or a sorted T cell fraction (not recorded which). Every receptor here comes from a female donor with ankylosing spondylitis or in good health (not recorded which).

This clonotype was detected a few times. The CDR3 nucleotides are TGTGCCAGCAGTCCCCGGGCCTACTATGGCTACACCTTC. It codes for CASSPRAYYGYTF. J is TRBJ1-2 and V is TRBV6-2 or TRBV6-3; D is unresolved. Trimming left V 5 bases short and J 3 bases short, with 10 bases between. Germline lookup yields CDR1 MNHEY and CDR2 SVGEGT. The CDR3 length is 13 residues.

This clonotype was observed many times. The CDR3 is CASSQYTEAFF. DNA for the CDR3: TGTGCCAGCAGCCAGTACACTGAAGCTTTCTTT. This chain uses TRBV6-6 with TRBJ1-1; D uncertain. The CDR3 is 11 residues long. The ends were cut back, 6 bases at V and 3 bases at J, with 5 bases in the middle. Germline CDR1 MNHNY, CDR2 SVGAGI (reference sequence).

This clonotype was detected many times. This chain joins TRBV19 and TRBJ1-5; D not resolved. This CDR3 comprises 15 residues. V was trimmed by 2 bases and J by 2 bases, leaving 10 bases between them. The germline gives CDR1 LNHDA, CDR2 SQIVND (reference sequence). CDR3 sequence: CASSIRGEGNQPQHF. The CDR3 DNA reads as TGTGCCAGTAGTATACGGGGAGAGGGCAATCAGCCCCAGCATTTT.

There are many counts of this clonotype. The gene calls are TRBV11-2 and TRBJ2-4, with D perhaps TRBD2 (7 bases). V lost 5 bases and J lost 2, with 13 bases in between. The CDR3 is made up of 15 amino acids. Germline values: CDR1 SGHAT, CDR2 FQNNGV. The CDR3 here is CASSPRGGSKNIQYF. The CDR3 coding sequence is TGTGCCAGCAGCCCTAGGGGGGGCTCCAAAAACATTCAGTACTTC.

The chain couples TRBV20-1 to TRBJ2-7; weak D call: TRBD1 (6 bases). Germline CDR1 and CDR2: DFQATT and SNEGSKA (reference sequence). The CDR3 is made up of 14 amino acids. The V gene lost 2 bases and the J gene lost 2 bases, with 13 bases spanning the gap. Here the CDR3 reads CSARHPTGTYEQYF. In nucleotides, the CDR3 is TGCAGTGCTAGACACCCGACAGGCACCTACGAGCAGTACTTC.

In its sample, this clonotype was seen many times. The chain has TRBV29-1 and TRBJ2-1, with 9 nucleotides matching TRBD1. The CDR3 contains 14 residues. Germline CDR1 and CDR2: SQVTM and ANQGSEA. V lost 1 base, J lost 8 bases, and 6 bases stayed unmatched. The chain's CDR3 is CSVEGGTGFDEQFF. The CDR3 DNA reads TGCAGCGTTGAAGGAGGGACAGGGTTTGATGAGCAGTTCTTC.

The chain carries TRBV7-2 and TRBJ2-7, with 8 bases that match TRBD1. CDR3 length equals 16 residues. CDR1 is SGHTA and CDR2 is FQGNSA in the germline V gene. Trimming at V came to 0 bases and at J to 4 bases, leaving 8 bases not matched to a gene. Here the CDR3 DNA reads TGTGCCAGCAGCTTAGCGGGGCAGGGGGCACTTTACGAGCAGTACTTC. Translating gives CASSLAGQGALYEQYF.

This clonotype was observed many times. The chain has TRBV12-3 or TRBV12-4 and TRBJ1-4, with D unresolved. The CDR3 contains 14 residues. Trimming pared 6 bases from V and 0 bases from J, leaving 8 bases between. The CDR3 bases are TGTGCCAGCAGGGGAATGACAACTAATGAAAAACTGTTTTTT. It specifies CASRGMTTNEKLFF.

The chain has TRBV9 and TRBJ2-7; tentatively, D is TRBD2 (5 bases). Trimming took off 0 bases at V and 5 bases at J, with 12 bases between the two ends. This CDR3 is built from 14 residues. Germline assignment: CDR1 SGDLS and CDR2 YYNGEE. Here the CDR3 reads CASSVAPRDDEQYF. The CDR3 DNA reads TGTGCCAGCAGCGTAGCTCCTCGGGATGACGAGCAGTACTTC.

The chain is built from TRBV20-1 and TRBJ2-7; D call uncertain. V was pared by 4 bases and J by 0 bases, with 13 bases between. The germline V gene has CDR1 DFQATT and CDR2 SNEGSKA (reference sequence). The CDR3 runs to 14 residues. This CDR3 reads CSATVTGPSYEQYF. CDR3 sequence (DNA): TGCAGTGCTACGGTCACGGGCCCCTCCTACGAGCAGTACTTC.

This clonotype was seen ten or more times. V and J are TRBV15 and TRBJ2-1; 7 bases are a match to TRBD2. The germline gives CDR1 LNHNV, CDR2 YYDKDF (reference sequence). This CDR3 spans 15 amino acids. Trimming took 6 bases from V and 7 from J; bases not matched to a gene: 12. In nucleotides, the CDR3 is TGTGCCACCAGGGGAGGGGCTTCACAGTGGAATGAGCAGTTCTTC. Translation gives CATRGGASQWNEQFF. The entire variable domain, with the rest obtained from reference TRBV15 and TRBJ2-1, is as follows: DAMVIQNPRYQVTQFGKPVTLSCSQTLNHNVMYWYQQKSSQAPKLLFHYYDKDFNNEADTPDNFQSRRPNTSFCFLDIRSPGLGDTAMYLCATRGGASQWNEQFFGPGTRLTVL.

At least ten counts were recorded for this clonotype. J is TRBJ2-1 and V is TRBV7-2, with 13 bases fitting TRBD2. The CDR3 has 17 amino acids. CDR1 and CDR2 from the germline V gene are SGHTA and FQGNSA. The J segment lost 6 bases and the V segment lost 5 bases, leaving 10 bases of the junction unmatched. CDR3 sequence reads: CASSPEYGLAGANEQFF. In DNA, the CDR3 is TGTGCCAGCAGCCCAGAATATGGACTAGCGGGGGCCAATGAGCAGTTCTTC.

This clonotype showed up many times. The chain has TRBV6-1 and TRBJ1-3; D ambiguous. Germline CDR1 is MNHNS and CDR2 is SASEGT. The CDR3 contains 13 residues. V was shortened by 11 bases and J by 0 bases, with 11 bases between the two germline ends. CDR3 region: CAVRADSGNTIYF. In nucleotides, the CDR3 is TGTGCCGTCCGGGCCGACTCTGGAAACACCATATATTTT.

This clonotype was seen repeatedly, ten times or more. V usage is TRBV12-3 or TRBV12-4 and J usage is TRBJ2-7; D is unresolved. CDR3 size: 12 residues. The V end lost 1 base, the J end lost 3 bases, and 4 bases lay between the germline ends. CDR3 region: CASSLVIYEQYF. The CDR3 nucleotides are TGTGCCAGCAGTTTAGTAATCTACGAGCAGTACTTC.

Worth noting for this clonotype: A much larger clone lies one base from this, so it may be a read error. The rearrangement joins TRBV19 to TRBJ1-5, with D unclear. In germline, CDR1 is LNHDA, CDR2 SQIVND (reference sequence). The CDR3 is 16 residues long. The CDR3 coding sequence is TGTGCCAATAGTACGGACGCGGGGTTCCTAAATCAGCCCCAGCATTTT. Translation: CANSTDAGFLNQPQHF.